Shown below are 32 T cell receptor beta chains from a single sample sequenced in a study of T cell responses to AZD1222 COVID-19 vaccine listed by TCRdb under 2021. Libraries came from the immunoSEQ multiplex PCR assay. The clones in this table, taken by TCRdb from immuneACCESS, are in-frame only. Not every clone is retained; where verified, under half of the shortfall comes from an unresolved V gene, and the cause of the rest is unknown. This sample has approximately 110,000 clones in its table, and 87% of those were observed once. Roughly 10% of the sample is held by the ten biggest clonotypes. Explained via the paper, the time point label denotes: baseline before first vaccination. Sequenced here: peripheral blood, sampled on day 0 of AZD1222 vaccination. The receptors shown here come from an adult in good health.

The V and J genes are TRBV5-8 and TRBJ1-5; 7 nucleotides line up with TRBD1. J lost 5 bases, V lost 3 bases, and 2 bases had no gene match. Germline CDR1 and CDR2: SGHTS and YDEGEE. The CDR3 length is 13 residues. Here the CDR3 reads CASSSTGYQPQHF. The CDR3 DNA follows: TGTGCCAGCAGCTCGACAGGGTATCAGCCCCAGCATTTT.

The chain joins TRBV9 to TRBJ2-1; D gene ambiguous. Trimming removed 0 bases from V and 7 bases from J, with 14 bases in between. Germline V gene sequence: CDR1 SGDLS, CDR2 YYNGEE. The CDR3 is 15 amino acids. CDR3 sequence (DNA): TGTGCCAGCAGCGTAGGGGCTAGTTATTCGAATGAGCAGTTCTTC. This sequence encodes CASSVGASYSNEQFF.

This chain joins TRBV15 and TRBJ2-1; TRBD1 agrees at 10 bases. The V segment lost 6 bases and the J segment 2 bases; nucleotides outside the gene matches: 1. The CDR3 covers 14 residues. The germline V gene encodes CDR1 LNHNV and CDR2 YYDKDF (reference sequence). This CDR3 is CATRGQGAYNEQFF. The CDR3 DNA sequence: TGTGCCACCAGAGGACAGGGGGCCTACAATGAGCAGTTCTTC.

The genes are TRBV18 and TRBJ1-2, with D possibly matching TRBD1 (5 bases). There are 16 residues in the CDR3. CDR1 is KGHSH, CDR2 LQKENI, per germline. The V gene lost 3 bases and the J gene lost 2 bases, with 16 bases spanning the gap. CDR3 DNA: TGTGCCAGCTCACCCCTGTTGGAGGGGAGGAACTATGGCTACACCTTC. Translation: CASSPLLEGRNYGYTF.

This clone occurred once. The CDR3 DNA sequence: TGCAGCGTCGCCCGGGGGACAGGGAACTATGGCTACACCTTC. Translation: CSVARGTGNYGYTF. The genes are TRBV29-1 and TRBJ1-2, with 9 bases matching TRBD1. The CDR3 has 14 amino acids. Germline CDR1 is SQVTM and CDR2 is ANQGSEA. Germline trimming cut 6 bases from V and 2 bases from J; bases unmatched to any gene: 7. Using reference TRBV29-1 and TRBJ1-2 for the parts outside the CDR3, the full variable domain is SAVISQKPSRDICQRGTSLTIQCQVDSQVTMMFWYRQQPGQSLTLIATANQGSEATYESGFVIDKFPISRPNLTFSTLTVSNMSPEDSSIYLCSVARGTGNYGYTFGSGTRLTVV.

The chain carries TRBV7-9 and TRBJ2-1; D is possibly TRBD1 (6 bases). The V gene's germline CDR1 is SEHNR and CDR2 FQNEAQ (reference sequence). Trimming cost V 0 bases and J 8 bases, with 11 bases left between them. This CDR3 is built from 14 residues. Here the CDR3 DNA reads TGTGCCAGCAGCTTAGCGGGGTCAGGGGATGAGCAGTTCTTC. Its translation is CASSLAGSGDEQFF.

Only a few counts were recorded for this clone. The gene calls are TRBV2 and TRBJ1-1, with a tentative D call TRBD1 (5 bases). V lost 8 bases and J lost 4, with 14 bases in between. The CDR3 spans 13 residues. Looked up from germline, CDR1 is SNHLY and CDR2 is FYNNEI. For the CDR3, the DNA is TGTGCCAGCTCGGTAGGGGCGGGCACTGAAGCTTTCTTT. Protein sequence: CASSVGAGTEAFF.

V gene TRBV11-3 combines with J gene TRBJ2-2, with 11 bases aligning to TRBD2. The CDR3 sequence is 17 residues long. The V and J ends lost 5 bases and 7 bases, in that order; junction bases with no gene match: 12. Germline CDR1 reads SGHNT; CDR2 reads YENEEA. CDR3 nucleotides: TGTGCCAGCAGCAACTCTTTACTAGCGGGAGTCGGCGGGGAGCTGTTTTTT. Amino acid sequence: CASSNSLLAGVGGELFF.

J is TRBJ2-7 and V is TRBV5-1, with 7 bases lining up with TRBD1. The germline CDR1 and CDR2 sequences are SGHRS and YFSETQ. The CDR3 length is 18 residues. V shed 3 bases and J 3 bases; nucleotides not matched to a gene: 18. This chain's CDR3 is CASSSPKGQTLTNYEQYF. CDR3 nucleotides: TGCGCCAGCAGCTCTCCAAAGGGACAGACTCTTACAAACTACGAGCAGTACTTC.

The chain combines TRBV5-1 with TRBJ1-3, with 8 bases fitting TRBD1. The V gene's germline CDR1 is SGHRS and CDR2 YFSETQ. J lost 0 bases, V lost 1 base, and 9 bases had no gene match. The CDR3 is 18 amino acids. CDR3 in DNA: TGCGCCAGCAGCTTGATCGGGCAGGGGGCTTACTCTGGAAACACCATATATTTT. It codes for CASSLIGQGAYSGNTIYF.

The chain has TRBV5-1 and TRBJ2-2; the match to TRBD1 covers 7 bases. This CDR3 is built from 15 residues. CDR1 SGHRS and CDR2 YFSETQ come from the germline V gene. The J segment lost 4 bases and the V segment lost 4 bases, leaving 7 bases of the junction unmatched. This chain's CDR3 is CASSPPTGVTGELFF. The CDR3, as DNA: TGCGCCAGCAGCCCACCCACAGGGGTCACCGGGGAGCTGTTTTTT.

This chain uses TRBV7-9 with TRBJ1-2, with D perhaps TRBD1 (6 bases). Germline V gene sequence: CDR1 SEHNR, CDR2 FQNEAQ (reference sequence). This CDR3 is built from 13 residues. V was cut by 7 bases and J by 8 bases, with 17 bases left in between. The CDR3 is CASTQWGARGYTF. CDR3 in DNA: TGTGCCAGCACCCAGTGGGGGGCGCGAGGCTACACCTTC.

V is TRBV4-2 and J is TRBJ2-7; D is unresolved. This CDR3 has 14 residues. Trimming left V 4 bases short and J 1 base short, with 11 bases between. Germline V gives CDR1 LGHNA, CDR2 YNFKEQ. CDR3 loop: CASSLKERSYEQYF. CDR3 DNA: TGTGCCAGCAGCCTCAAGGAGAGATCCTACGAGCAGTACTTC.

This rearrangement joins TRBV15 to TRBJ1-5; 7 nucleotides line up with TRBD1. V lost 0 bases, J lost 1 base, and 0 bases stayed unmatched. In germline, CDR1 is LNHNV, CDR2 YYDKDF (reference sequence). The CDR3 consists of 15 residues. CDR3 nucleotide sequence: TGTGCCACCAGCAGAGACAGGGGGAGCAATCAGCCCCAGCATTTT. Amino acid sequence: CATSRDRGSNQPQHF.

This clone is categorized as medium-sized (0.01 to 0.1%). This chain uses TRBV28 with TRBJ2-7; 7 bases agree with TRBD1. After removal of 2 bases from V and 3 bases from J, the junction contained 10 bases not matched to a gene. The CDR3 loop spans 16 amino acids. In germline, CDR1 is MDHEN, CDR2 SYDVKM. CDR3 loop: CASSLLGAGGLYEQYF. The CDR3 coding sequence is TGTGCCAGCAGTTTACTTGGGGCAGGGGGTCTCTACGAGCAGTACTTC.

This CDR3 reads CASSGMGQNYGYTF. CDR3 bases: TGCGCCAGCAGCGGTATGGGACAGAACTATGGCTACACCTTC. This sequence joins TRBV5-1 and TRBJ1-2, with 7 nucleotides matching TRBD1. CDR1 and CDR2 (germline): SGHRS, YFSETQ. The CDR3 is 14 residues long. The V gene end was trimmed by 4 bases and the J gene end by 2 bases; junction bases not matched to a gene: 5.

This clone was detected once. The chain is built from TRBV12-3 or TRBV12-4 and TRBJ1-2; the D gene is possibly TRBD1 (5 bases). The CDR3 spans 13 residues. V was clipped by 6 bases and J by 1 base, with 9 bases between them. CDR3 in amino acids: CASRAGRNYGYTF. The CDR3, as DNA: TGTGCCAGCAGAGCAGGGCGTAACTATGGCTACACCTTC.

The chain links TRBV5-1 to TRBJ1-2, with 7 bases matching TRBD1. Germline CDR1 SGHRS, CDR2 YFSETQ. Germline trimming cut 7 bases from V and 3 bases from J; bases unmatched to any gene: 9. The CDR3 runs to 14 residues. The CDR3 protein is CASQRDSVDYGYTF. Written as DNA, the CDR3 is TGCGCCAGCCAAAGGGACAGCGTCGACTATGGCTACACCTTC. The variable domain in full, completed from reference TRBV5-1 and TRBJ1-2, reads KAGVTQTPRYLIKTRGQQVTLSCSPISGHRSVSWYQQTPGQGLQFLFEYFSETQRNKGNFPGRFSGRQFSNSRSEMNVSTLELGDSALYLCASQRDSVDYGYTFGSGTRLTVV.

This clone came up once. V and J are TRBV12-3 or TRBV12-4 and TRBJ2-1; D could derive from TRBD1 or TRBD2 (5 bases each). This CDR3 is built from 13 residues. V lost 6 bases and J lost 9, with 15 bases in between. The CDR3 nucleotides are TGTGCCAGCAGCACCCTCGGGGCAGCTGAGCAGTTCTTC. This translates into CASSTLGAAEQFF.

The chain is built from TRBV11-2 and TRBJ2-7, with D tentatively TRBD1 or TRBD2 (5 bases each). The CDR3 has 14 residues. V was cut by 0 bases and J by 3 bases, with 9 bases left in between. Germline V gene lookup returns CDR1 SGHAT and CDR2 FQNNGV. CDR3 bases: TGTGCCAGCAGCTTAGATTTGGGACGCTACGAGCAGTACTTC. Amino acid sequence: CASSLDLGRYEQYF.

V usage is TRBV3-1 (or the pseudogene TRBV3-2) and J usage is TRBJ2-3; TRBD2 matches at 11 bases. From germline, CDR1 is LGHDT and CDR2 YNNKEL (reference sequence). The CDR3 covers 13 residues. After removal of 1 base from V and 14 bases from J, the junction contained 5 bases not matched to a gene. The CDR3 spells CASSQGGLADPYF. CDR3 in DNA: TGTGCCAGCAGCCAAGGGGGACTAGCGGACCCGTATTTT.

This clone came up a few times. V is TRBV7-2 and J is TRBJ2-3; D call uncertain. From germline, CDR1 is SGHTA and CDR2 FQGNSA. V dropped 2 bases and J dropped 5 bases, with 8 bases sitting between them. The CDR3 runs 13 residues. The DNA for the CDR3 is TGTGCCAGCAGCTTATCCATTAGAGATACGCAGTATTTT. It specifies CASSLSIRDTQYF.

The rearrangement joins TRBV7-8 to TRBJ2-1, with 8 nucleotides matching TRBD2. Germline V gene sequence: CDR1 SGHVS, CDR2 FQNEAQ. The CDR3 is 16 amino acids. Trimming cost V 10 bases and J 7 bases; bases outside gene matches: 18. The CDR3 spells CATLEGAGAWGNEQFF. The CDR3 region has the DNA TGTGCCACCCTTGAGGGAGCGGGAGCCTGGGGTAATGAGCAGTTCTTC.

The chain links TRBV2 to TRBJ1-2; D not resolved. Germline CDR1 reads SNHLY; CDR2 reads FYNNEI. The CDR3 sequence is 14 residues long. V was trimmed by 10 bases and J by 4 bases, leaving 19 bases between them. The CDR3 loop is CATKEVVGPYGYTF. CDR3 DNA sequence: TGTGCCACCAAGGAGGTTGTAGGGCCCTATGGCTACACCTTC.

The CDR3 loop is CASSDMGLGAFF. CDR3 coding DNA: TGTGCCAGCAGTGATATGGGCCTAGGAGCTTTCTTT. This sequence joins TRBV6-1 and TRBJ1-1; no clear D gene. Germline V gives CDR1 MNHNS, CDR2 SASEGT. The CDR3 loop spans 12 amino acids. V gave up 3 bases and J gave up 10 bases, with 12 bases separating them.

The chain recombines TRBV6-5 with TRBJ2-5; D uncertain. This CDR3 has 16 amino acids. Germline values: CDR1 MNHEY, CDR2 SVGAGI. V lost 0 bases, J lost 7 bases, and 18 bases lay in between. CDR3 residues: CASSYSPPTGSGTQYF. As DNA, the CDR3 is TGTGCCAGCAGTTACTCGCCTCCGACTGGGTCGGGGACCCAGTACTTC.

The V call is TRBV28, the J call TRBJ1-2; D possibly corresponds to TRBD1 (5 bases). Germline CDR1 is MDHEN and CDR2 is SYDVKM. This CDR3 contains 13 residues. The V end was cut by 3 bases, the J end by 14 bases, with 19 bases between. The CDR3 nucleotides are TGTGCCAGCAGTTTCCTAGGGGATGATGATAAAACCTTC. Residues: CASSFLGDDDKTF.

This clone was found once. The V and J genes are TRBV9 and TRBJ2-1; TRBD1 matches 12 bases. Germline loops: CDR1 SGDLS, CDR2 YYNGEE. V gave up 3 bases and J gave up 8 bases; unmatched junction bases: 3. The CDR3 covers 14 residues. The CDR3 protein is CASSAGTGGDEQFF. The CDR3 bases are TGTGCCAGCAGCGCCGGGACAGGGGGCGATGAGCAGTTCTTC.

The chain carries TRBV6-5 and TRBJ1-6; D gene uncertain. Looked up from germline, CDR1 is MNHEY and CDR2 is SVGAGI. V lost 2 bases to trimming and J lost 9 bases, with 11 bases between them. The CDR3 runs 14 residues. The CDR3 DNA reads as TGTGCCAGCAGTTACAGAGGGTTTGTTTCACCCCTCCACTTT. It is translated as CASSYRGFVSPLHF.

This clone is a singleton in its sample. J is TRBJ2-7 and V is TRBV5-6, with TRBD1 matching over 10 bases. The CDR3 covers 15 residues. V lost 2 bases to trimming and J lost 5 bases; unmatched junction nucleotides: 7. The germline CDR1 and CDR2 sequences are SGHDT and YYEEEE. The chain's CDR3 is CASSLSSGTGDEQYF. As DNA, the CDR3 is TGTGCCAGCAGCTTAAGCAGTGGGACAGGGGACGAGCAGTACTTC.

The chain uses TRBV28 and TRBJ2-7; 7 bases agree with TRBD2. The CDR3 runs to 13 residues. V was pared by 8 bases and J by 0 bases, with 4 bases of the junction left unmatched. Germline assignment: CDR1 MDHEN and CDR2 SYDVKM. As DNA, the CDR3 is TGTGCCAGCTCGAGCGGGGCCTCCTACGAGCAGTACTTC. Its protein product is CASSSGASYEQYF.

The CDR3 DNA reads TGTGCCAGCAGCTTAGATAAGAAGGGCGCCTACAATGAGCAGTTCTTC. It encodes CASSLDKKGAYNEQFF. V gene TRBV11-2 combines with J gene TRBJ2-1; D remains ambiguous. This CDR3 comprises 16 residues. The ends were cut back, 0 bases at V and 2 bases at J, with 11 bases in the middle. The V gene's germline CDR1 is SGHAT and CDR2 FQNNGV.